This T cell receptor (beta chain) was captured in a study of shared clonotypes between healthy human individuals. Study information: Each donor's CD8 memory used one plate, CD8 naive two, each CD4 subset three.

All the donors were Caucasian adults who lived in Nashville, Tennessee. The CDR3 is 15 residues long. The germline V gene has CDR1 SGHRS and CDR2 YFSETQ. The V end was cut by 1 base, the J end by 0 bases, with 9 bases between. Each replicate PCR on the sorted subsets used approximately 180 ng DNA (about 30,000 T cell genomes). Here immunoSEQ multiplex PCR was the method, and the copy in TCRdb shows in-frame clones only, minus some. The data show about 360,000 clones, more than 60% seen once. This TCR came from a man between 25 and 39 years old in good health. Sequenced material: memory CD4+ T cells sorted from blood. The subset: CD45RA-negative fraction. V is TRBV5-1 and J is TRBJ2-3; tentative D call: TRBD2 (5 bases). The CDR3: CASSLSEVSTDTQYF. The CDR3 bases are TGCGCCAGCAGCTTGTCGGAGGTTAGCACAGATACGCAGTATTTT.